The 20 T cell receptor beta chains presented below share a single source sample, sequenced in a study of shared clonotypes between healthy human individuals. Using immunoSEQ multiplex PCR, the repertoire was profiled, and TCRdb retains in-frame clones only, with some absent. The sample has about 820,000 clones, over 90% seen once. Positively selected for CCR7, the CD45RO-negative cells used as naive CD8 cells excluded terminally differentiated effector memory CD45RA+ cells. The sequencing sample was made of naive CD8+ T cells sorted from blood. These receptors were taken from a man under 40 in good health.

The genes are TRBV5-6 and TRBJ2-2; perhaps TRBD2 as D (7 bases). The CDR3 covers 19 residues. Germline CDR1 SGHDT, CDR2 YYEEEE. V gave up 7 bases and J gave up 4 bases, with 29 bases separating them. The CDR3 DNA reads TGTGCCAGCTTCCTTCCTTCCCGGGGGGCGCCGGATCTCACCGGGGAGCTGTTTTTT. It codes for CASFLPSRGAPDLTGELFF.

CDR3 residues: CASSSGQGINQPQHF. CDR3 DNA sequence: TGTGCCAGCAGTTCTGGACAGGGGATCAATCAGCCCCAGCATTTT. The chain employs TRBV27 and TRBJ1-5, with TRBD1 matching over 9 bases. Germline V lookup: CDR1 MNHEY, CDR2 SMNVEV (reference sequence). V gave up 4 bases and J gave up 3 bases; unmatched junction bases: 4. This CDR3 has 15 amino acids.

The rearrangement joins TRBV5-6 to TRBJ2-2; a possible D gene is TRBD1 (8 bases). Germline CDR1 reads SGHDT; CDR2 reads YYEEEE. The germline V and J ends were trimmed by 2 bases and 7 bases, with 21 bases remaining between them. This CDR3 spans 17 amino acids. This CDR3 is CASSFYVRTGRVGELFF. The CDR3 bases are TGTGCCAGCAGCTTTTACGTCCGGACAGGGAGGGTCGGGGAGCTGTTTTTT. The variable domain in full, with the rest retrieved from reference TRBV5-6 and TRBJ2-2, is DAGVTQSPTHLIKTRGQQVTLRCSPKSGHDTVSWYQQALGQGPQFIFQYYEEEERQRGNFPDRFSGHQFPNYSSELNVNALLLGDSALYLCASSFYVRTGRVGELFFGEGSRLTVL.

V and J are TRBV19 and TRBJ2-1, with a weak D call TRBD1 (6 bases). Per the germline V gene, CDR1 is LNHDA and CDR2 is SQIVND (reference sequence). With 7 bases removed from V and 6 bases from J, the gap between germline ends came to 16 bases. The CDR3 totals 14 residues. The CDR3 nucleotides read TGTGCCAGTATGGACAGAGCCTACCCCAATGAGCAGTTCTTC. This codes for CASMDRAYPNEQFF.

V and J are TRBV5-5 and TRBJ1-5; TRBD1 is a possible D gene (5 bases). The CDR3 length is 13 residues. Deletions cut 3 bases from V and 7 bases from J, with 11 bases between. CDR1 and CDR2 (germline): SGHKS, YYEKEE (reference sequence). CDR3 in amino acids: CASSSDRGQPQHF. CDR3 bases: TGTGCCAGCAGCTCCGACAGAGGGCAGCCCCAGCATTTT.

The chain combines TRBV7-9 with TRBJ2-1; D may be TRBD2 (5 bases). Germline CDR1 is SEHNR and CDR2 is FQNEAQ (reference sequence). This CDR3 is built from 14 residues. V gave up 5 bases and J gave up 9 bases, with 17 bases separating them. The CDR3 is CASSNEGLGPEQFF. The CDR3 DNA reads TGTGCCAGCAGCAACGAGGGCCTAGGCCCTGAGCAGTTCTTC. The variable domain in full, with the rest retrieved from reference TRBV7-9 and TRBJ2-1, is DTGVSQNPRHKITKRGQNVTFRCDPISEHNRLYWYRQTLGQGPEFLTYFQNEAQLEKSRLLSDRFSAERPKGSFSTLEIQRTEQGDSAMYLCASSNEGLGPEQFFGPGTRLTVL.

This clone appeared a few times. This sequence joins TRBV7-9 and TRBJ1-4, with D perhaps matching TRBD1 (6 bases). The CDR3 spans 14 residues. V gave up 5 bases and J gave up 7 bases, with 14 bases separating them. Germline CDR1 reads SEHNR; CDR2 reads FQNEAQ (reference sequence). CDR3 residues: CASSPSGTLEKLFF. CDR3 DNA sequence: TGTGCCAGCAGCCCCTCTGGGACACTTGAAAAACTGTTTTTT.

The chain recombines TRBV14 with TRBJ2-7, with 9 bases identical to TRBD1. CDR1 SGHDN and CDR2 FVKESK come from the germline V gene. The CDR3 loop spans 15 amino acids. Losses at the gene ends were 1 base for V and 0 bases for J; bases not matched to a gene: 1. The CDR3 DNA sequence: TGTGCCAGCAGCCAAGGGGGACAGGGCTCCTACGAGCAGTACTTC. This codes for CASSQGGQGSYEQYF.

The chain employs TRBV11-2 and TRBJ1-1; D gene uncertain. Germline CDR1 SGHAT, CDR2 FQNNGV. The CDR3 contains 15 residues. Trimming removed 3 bases from V and 6 bases from J, with 17 bases in between. The CDR3 nucleotides read TGTGCCAGCAGCTTGTTCAAACAGCTTCCCCCTGAAGCTTTCTTT. Translating it yields CASSLFKQLPPEAFF.

The V and J genes are TRBV9 and TRBJ1-5; 9 bases agree with TRBD1. Germline lookup yields CDR1 SGDLS and CDR2 YYNGEE. V lost 3 bases to trimming and J lost 0 bases; unmatched junction nucleotides: 13. The CDR3 runs 19 residues. The CDR3 DNA follows: TGTGCCAGCAGCGGATGGGACAGGGAGAAAGCATATAGCAATCAGCCCCAGCATTTT. Amino acids: CASSGWDREKAYSNQPQHF.

CDR3 in amino acids: CASMPTPGHQETQYF. CDR3 sequence (DNA): TGTGCCAGCATGCCAACTCCGGGACATCAAGAGACCCAGTACTTC. The genes are TRBV5-6 and TRBJ2-5; possibly TRBD1 for D (6 bases). Germline assignment: CDR1 SGHDT and CDR2 YYEEEE. The CDR3 loop spans 15 amino acids. V was cut by 6 bases and J by 2 bases, with 17 bases left in between.

The chain combines TRBV30 with TRBJ1-3; D gene ambiguous. CDR1 and CDR2 from the germline V gene are GTSNPN and SVGIG (reference sequence). The CDR3 loop spans 11 amino acids. The ends were cut back, 7 bases at V and 8 bases at J, with 12 bases in the middle. In DNA, the CDR3 is TGTGCCTTGGGTCATTTGGACACCATATATTTT. Its protein is CALGHLDTIYF.

This sequence joins TRBV5-1 and TRBJ1-2, with a possible D match to TRBD1 (6 bases). Germline CDR1 is SGHRS and CDR2 is YFSETQ. Trimming cost V 4 bases and J 0 bases, with 19 bases left between them. The CDR3 contains 17 residues. The CDR3 here is CASSPKNLQGANYGYTF. The DNA of the CDR3 is TGCGCCAGCAGCCCCAAGAACCTACAGGGAGCTAACTATGGCTACACCTTC.

The CDR3 loop is CASSQPPNGNEQFF. The CDR3 DNA reads TGTGCCAGCAGCCAACCCCCCAACGGCAATGAGCAGTTCTTC. The V gene is TRBV7-8, the J gene TRBJ2-1; unclear D gene. Trimming pared 5 bases from V and 6 bases from J, leaving 14 bases between. Germline-derived CDR1 and CDR2 are SGHVS and FQNEAQ. This CDR3 region has 14 residues. Full variable domain (missing parts from reference TRBV7-8 and TRBJ2-1): GAGVSQSPRYKVAKRGQDVALRCDPISGHVSLFWYQQALGQGPEFLTYFQNEAQLDKSGLPSDRFFAERPEGSVSTLKIQRTQQEDSAVYLCASSQPPNGNEQFFGPGTRLTVL.

This clone has more than one count but fewer than ten. The chain couples TRBV18 to TRBJ2-1; 10 bases agree with TRBD2. This CDR3 is 15 amino acids long. After removal of 6 bases from V and 6 bases from J, the junction contained 8 bases not matched to a gene. CDR1 and CDR2 from the germline V gene are KGHSH and LQKENI. CDR3 nucleotide sequence: TGTGCCAGCTCTCCCGAGCGGGAGGGCTCCAATGAGCAGTTCTTC. This gives the protein CASSPEREGSNEQFF.

The genes are TRBV7-6 and TRBJ2-5, with TRBD2 matching 8 bases. The J call is doubtful: the DNA matches TRBJ2-7 better. The length of the CDR3 is 17 residues. The V gene's germline CDR1 is SGHVS and CDR2 FNYEAQ. The CDR3 nucleotides read TGTGCCAGCAGCTTAGCGGCGGTTAGCGGGAAACAATACGAGCAGTACTTC. Translated: CASSLAAVSGKQYEQYF.

This clone was recorded a few times. The rearrangement links TRBV9 to TRBJ2-2; D is unclear. This CDR3 has 13 amino acids. Trimming removed 0 bases from V and 7 bases from J, with 7 bases in between. Germline V gene sequence: CDR1 SGDLS, CDR2 YYNGEE. The CDR3 nucleotides read TGTGCCAGCAGCGTAGGGGTGTACGGGGAGCTGTTTTTT. Translated: CASSVGVYGELFF.

The J gene is TRBJ2-7, the V gene TRBV28; possible D gene TRBD1, 6 bases. The CDR3 extends over 14 amino acids. Germline V gene sequence: CDR1 MDHEN, CDR2 SYDVKM. The ends were cut back, 6 bases at V and 3 bases at J, with 15 bases in the middle. CDR3 region: CASRTPGTSYEQYF. The CDR3 nucleotides are TGTGCCAGCAGAACCCCCGGGACAAGCTACGAGCAGTACTTC.

The rearrangement links TRBV7-9 to TRBJ1-3; 8 bases are shared with TRBD1. CDR1 is SEHNR, CDR2 FQNEAQ, per germline (reference sequence). This CDR3 has 16 amino acids. The V segment lost 4 bases and the J segment 0 bases; nucleotides outside the gene matches: 5. Written as DNA, the CDR3 is TGTGCCAGCAGCTCCGGACAGGGTAACTCTGGAAACACCATATATTTT. The encoded protein is CASSSGQGNSGNTIYF.

The V and J genes are TRBV29-1 and TRBJ2-7, with 14 bases identical to TRBD2. Losses at the gene ends were 1 base for V and 0 bases for J; bases not matched to a gene: 8. The CDR3 has 18 amino acids. From germline, CDR1 is SQVTM and CDR2 ANQGSEA. The CDR3 bases are TGCAGCGTTGAAGTGGGACTAGCGGGGGCCGGAAGCTCCTACGAGCAGTACTTC. It yields the protein CSVEVGLAGAGSSYEQYF.